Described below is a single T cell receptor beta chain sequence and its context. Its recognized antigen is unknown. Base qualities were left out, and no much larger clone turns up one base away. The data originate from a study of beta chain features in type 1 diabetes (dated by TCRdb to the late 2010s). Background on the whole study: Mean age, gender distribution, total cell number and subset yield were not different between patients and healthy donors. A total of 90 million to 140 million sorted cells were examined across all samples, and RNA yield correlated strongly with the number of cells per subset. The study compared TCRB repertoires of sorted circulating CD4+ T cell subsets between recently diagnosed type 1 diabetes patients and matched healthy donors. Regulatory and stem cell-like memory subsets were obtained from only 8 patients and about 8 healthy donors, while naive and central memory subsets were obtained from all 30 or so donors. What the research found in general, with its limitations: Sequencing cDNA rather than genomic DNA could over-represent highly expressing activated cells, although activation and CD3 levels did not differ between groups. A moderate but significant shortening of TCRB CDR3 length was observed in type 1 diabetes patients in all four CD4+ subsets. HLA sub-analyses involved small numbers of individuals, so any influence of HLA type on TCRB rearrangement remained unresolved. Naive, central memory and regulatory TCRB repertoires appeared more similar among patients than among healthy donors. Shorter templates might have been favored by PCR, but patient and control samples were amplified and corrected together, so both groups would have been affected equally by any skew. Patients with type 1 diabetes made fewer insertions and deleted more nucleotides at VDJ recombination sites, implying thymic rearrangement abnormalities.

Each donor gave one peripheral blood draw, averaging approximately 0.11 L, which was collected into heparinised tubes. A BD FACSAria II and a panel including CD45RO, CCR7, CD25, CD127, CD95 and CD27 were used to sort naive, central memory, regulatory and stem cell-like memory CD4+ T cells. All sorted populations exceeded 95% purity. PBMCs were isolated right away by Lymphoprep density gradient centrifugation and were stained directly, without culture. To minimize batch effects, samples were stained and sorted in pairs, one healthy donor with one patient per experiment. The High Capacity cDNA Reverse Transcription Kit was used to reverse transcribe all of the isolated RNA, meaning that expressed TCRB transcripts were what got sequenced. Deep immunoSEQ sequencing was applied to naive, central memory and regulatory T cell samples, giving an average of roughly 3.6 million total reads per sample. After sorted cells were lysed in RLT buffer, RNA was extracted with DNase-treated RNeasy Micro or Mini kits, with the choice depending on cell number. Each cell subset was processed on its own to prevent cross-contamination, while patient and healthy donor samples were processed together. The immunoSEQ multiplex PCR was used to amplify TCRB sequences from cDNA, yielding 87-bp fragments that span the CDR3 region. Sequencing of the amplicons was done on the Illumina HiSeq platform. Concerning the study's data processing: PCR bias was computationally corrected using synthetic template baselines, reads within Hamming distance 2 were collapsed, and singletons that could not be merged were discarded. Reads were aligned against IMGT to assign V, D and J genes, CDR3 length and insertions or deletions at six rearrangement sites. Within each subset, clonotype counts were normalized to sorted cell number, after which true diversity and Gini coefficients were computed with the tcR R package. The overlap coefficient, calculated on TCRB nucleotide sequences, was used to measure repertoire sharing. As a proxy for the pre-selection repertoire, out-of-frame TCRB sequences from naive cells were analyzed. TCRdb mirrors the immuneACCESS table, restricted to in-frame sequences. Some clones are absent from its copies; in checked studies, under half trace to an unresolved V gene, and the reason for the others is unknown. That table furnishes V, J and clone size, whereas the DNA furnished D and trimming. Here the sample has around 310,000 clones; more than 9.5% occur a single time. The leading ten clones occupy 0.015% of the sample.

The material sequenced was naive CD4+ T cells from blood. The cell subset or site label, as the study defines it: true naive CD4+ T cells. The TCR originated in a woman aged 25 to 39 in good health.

Read as DNA, the sequence is TGCGCCAGCAGTCAAACCGACAGAGCGACCCGAAATTATGGCTACACCTTC. The resulting protein is CASSQTDRATRNYGYTF. This receptor chain uses TRBV5-1 and TRBJ1-2; TRBD1 is perhaps the D gene, given 5 matching bases. The germline V gene yields SGHRS for CDR1 and YFSETQ for CDR2. A distance of 25 bases separates the germline ends of V and J, which lose 5 bases and 5 bases respectively. The CDR3 spans 17 residues, from the cysteine through the phenylalanine. The kept DNA is CDR3 alone, 51 bases in frame from the first base.